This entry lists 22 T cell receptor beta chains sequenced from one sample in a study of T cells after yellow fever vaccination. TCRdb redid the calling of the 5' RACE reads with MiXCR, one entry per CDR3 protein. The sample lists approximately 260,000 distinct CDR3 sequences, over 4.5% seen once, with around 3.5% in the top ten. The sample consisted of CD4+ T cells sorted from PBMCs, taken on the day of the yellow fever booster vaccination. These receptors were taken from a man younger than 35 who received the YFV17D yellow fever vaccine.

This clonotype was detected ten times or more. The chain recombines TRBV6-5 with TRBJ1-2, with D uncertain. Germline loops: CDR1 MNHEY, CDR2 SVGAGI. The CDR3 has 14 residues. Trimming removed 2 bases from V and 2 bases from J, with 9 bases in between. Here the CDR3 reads CASSYGGVNYGYTF. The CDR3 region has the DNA TGTGCCAGCAGTTACGGCGGGGTGAACTATGGCTACACCTTC.

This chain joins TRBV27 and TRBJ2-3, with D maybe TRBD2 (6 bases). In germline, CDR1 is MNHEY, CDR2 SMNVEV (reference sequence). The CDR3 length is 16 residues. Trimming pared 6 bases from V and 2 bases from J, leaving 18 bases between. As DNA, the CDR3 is TGTGCCAGCAGACCCATGAGGCGGGGTACCACAGATACGCAGTATTTT. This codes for CASRPMRRGTTDTQYF.

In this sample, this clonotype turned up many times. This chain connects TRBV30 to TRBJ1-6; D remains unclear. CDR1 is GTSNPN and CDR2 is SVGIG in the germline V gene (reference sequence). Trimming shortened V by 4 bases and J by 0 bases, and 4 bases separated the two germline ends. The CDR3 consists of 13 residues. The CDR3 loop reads CAWTNSYNSPLHF. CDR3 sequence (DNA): TGTGCCTGGACAAACTCCTATAATTCACCCCTCCACTTT.

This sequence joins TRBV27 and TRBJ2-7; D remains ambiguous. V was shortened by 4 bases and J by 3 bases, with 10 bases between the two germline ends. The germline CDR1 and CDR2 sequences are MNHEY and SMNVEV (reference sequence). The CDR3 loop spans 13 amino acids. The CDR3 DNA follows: TGTGCCAGCAGTTCGAGACTGGGCTACGAGCAGTACTTC. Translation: CASSSRLGYEQYF.

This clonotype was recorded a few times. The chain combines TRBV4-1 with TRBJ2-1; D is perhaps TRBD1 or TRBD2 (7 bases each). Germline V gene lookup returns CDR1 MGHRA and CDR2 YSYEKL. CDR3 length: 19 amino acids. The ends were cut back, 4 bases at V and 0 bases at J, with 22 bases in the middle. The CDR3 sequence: CASSPPPQGGIGSYNEQFF. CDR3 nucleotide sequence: TGCGCCAGCAGCCCTCCACCCCAGGGGGGGATCGGCTCCTACAATGAGCAGTTCTTC.

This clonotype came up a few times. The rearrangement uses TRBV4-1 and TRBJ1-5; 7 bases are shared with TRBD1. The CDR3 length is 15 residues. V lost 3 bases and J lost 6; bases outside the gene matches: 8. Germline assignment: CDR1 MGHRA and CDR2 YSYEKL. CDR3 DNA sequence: TGCGCCAGCAGCCAGGAGGGACAGCGGGGTCAGCCCCAGCATTTT. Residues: CASSQEGQRGQPQHF.

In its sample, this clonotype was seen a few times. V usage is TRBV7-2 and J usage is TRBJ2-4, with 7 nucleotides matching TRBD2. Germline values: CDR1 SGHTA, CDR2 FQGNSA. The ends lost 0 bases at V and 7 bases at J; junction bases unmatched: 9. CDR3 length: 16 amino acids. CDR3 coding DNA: TGTGCCAGCAGCTTAGCCAGCGGGGTTGGAGAGAACATTCAGTACTTC. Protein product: CASSLASGVGENIQYF. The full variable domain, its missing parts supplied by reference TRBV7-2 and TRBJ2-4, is GAGVSQSPSNKVTEKGKDVELRCDPISGHTALYWYRQSLGQGLEFLIYFQGNSAPDKSGLPSDRFSAERTGGSVSTLTIQRTQQEDSAVYLCASSLASGVGENIQYFGAGTRLSVL.

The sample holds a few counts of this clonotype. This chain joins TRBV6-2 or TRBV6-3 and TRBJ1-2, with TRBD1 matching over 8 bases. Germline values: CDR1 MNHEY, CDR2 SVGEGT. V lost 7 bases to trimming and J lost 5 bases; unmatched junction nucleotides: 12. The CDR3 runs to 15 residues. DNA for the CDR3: TGTGCCAGCAATCACCGGACAGGGAAGCCTTATGGCTACACCTTC. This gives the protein CASNHRTGKPYGYTF.

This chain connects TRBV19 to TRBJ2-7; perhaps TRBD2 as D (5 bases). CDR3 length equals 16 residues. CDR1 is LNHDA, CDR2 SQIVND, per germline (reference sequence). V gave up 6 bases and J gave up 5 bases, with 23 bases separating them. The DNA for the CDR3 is TGTGCCAGTAGCAAACTGCTGGGAGTCGAAGTCCACGAGCAGTACTTC. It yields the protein CASSKLLGVEVHEQYF. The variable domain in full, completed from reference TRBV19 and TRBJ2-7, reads DGGITQSPKYLFRKEGQNVTLSCEQNLNHDAMYWYRQDPGQGLRLIYYSQIVNDFQKGDIAEGYSVSREKKESFPLTVTSAQKNPTAFYLCASSKLLGVEVHEQYFGPGTRLTVT.

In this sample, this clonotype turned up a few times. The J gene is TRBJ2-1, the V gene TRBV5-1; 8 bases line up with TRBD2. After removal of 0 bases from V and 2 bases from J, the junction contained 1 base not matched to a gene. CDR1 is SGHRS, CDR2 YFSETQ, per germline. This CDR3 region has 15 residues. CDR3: CASSLVAGPYNEQFF. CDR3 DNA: TGCGCCAGCAGCTTGGTAGCGGGGCCCTACAATGAGCAGTTCTTC.

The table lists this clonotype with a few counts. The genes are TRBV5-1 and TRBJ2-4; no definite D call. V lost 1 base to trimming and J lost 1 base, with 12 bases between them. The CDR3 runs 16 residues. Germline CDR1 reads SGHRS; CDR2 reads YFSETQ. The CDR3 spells CASSLSVSGAKNIQYF. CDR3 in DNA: TGCGCCAGCAGCTTGTCAGTTTCCGGTGCCAAAAACATTCAGTACTTC.

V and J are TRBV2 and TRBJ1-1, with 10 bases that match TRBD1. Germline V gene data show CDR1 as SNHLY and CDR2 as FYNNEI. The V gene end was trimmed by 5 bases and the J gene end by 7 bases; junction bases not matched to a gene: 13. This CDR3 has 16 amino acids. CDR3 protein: CASSLRQGARVIEAFF. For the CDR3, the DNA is TGTGCCAGCAGTCTTAGACAGGGGGCGAGGGTAATTGAAGCTTTCTTT. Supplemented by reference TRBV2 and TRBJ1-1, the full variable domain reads EPEVTQTPSHQVTQMGQEVILRCVPISNHLYFYWYRQILGQKVEFLVSFYNNEISEKSEIFDDQFSVERPDGSNFTLKIRSTKLEDSAMYFCASSLRQGARVIEAFFGQGTRLTVV.

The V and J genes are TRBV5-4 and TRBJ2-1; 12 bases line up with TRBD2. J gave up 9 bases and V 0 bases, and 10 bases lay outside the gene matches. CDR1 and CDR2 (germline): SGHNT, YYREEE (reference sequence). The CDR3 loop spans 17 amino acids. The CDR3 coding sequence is TGTGCCAGCAGCTTGGACGGACTAGCGGGGACCCCGGCTGAGCAGTTCTTC. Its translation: CASSLDGLAGTPAEQFF.

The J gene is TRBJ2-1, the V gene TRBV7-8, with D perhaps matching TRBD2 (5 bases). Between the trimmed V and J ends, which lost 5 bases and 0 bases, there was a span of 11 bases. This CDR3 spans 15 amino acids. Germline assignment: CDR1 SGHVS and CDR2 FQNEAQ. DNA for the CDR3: TGTGCCAGCAGCCCCGGGGTTTTCTCCTACAATGAGCAGTTCTTC. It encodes CASSPGVFSYNEQFF. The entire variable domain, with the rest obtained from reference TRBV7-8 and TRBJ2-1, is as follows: GAGVSQSPRYKVAKRGQDVALRCDPISGHVSLFWYQQALGQGPEFLTYFQNEAQLDKSGLPSDRFFAERPEGSVSTLKIQRTQQEDSAVYLCASSPGVFSYNEQFFGPGTRLTVL.

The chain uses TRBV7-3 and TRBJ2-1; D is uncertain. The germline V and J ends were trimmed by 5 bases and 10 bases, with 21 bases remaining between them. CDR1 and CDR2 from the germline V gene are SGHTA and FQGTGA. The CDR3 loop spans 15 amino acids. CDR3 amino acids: CASSLIPKGPREQFF. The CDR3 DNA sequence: TGTGCCAGCAGCCTAATACCGAAAGGACCCAGGGAGCAGTTCTTC.

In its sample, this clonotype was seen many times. The CDR3 spells CAGSGTYKETQYF. The CDR3 DNA is TGTGCCGGCTCCGGGACTTACAAAGAGACCCAGTACTTC. The chain has TRBV2 and TRBJ2-5; weak D call: TRBD2 (6 bases). This CDR3 is built from 13 residues. Per germline, CDR1 SNHLY and CDR2 FYNNEI. The V end lost 11 bases, the J end lost 3 bases, and 16 bases lay between the germline ends.

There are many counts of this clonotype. CDR3 coding DNA: TGTGCCAGCAGTGAGCCCGGACAGGGTTCCTACGAGCAGTACTTC. Translating gives CASSEPGQGSYEQYF. This chain links TRBV25-1 with TRBJ2-7; 8 nucleotides agree with TRBD1. CDR3 length: 15 residues. Germline CDR1 reads MGHDK; CDR2 reads SYGVNS. J lost 1 base, V lost 3 bases, and 5 bases had no gene match.

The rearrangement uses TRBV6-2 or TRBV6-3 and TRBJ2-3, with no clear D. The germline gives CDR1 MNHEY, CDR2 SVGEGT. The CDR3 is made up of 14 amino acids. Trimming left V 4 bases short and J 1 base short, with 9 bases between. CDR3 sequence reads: CASSWSPRTDTQYF. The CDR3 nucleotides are TGTGCCAGCAGTTGGTCCCCCCGCACAGATACGCAGTATTTT.

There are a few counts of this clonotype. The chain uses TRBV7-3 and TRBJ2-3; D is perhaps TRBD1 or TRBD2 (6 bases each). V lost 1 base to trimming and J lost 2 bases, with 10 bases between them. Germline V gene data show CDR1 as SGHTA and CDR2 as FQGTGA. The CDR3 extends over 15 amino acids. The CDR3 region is CASSLMEGDTDTQYF. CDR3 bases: TGTGCCAGCAGCTTAATGGAGGGGGACACAGATACGCAGTATTTT.

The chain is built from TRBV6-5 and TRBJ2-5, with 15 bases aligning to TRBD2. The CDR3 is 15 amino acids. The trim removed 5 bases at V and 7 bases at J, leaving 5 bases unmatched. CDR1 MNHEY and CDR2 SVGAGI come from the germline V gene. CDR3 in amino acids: CASSPGLAGGRTQYF. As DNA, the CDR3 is TGTGCCAGCAGTCCTGGACTAGCGGGGGGGCGGACCCAGTACTTC.

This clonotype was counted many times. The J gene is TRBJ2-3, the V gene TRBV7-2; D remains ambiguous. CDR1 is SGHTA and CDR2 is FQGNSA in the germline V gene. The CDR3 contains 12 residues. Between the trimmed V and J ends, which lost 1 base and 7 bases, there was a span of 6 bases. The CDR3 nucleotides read TGTGCCAGCAGCTTAGATCAAAATACGCAGTATTTT. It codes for CASSLDQNTQYF.

The DNA for the CDR3 is TGTGCCAGCAGCCCTCGACCCCGTGGAGGTAGCGAGCAGTACTTC. Protein product: CASSPRPRGGSEQYF. The rearrangement joins TRBV6-5 to TRBJ2-7; weak D call: TRBD2 (5 bases). The CDR3 covers 15 residues. V was shortened by 6 bases and J by 6 bases, with 21 bases between the two germline ends. Germline loops: CDR1 MNHEY, CDR2 SVGAGI.